This record covers a single T cell receptor beta chain. Its specificity is unknown. This sample was taken from a study of shared clonotypes between healthy human individuals. Study-level findings and limits: A generally larger estimated richness was seen in naive subsets than in memory subsets.

For sorted subsets, approximately 0.2 ug DNA per replicate equaled 30,000 or so T cell genomes. Profiling relied on immunoSEQ multiplex PCR, and the TCRdb table lists in-frame clones only, not all of them. Seen here are fewer than 1.6 million clones, roughly 98.5% observed once, and the top ten hold under 0.45%. The germline gives CDR1 SGHDN, CDR2 FVKESK. V shed 2 bases and J 5 bases; nucleotides not matched to a gene: 14. This CDR3 spans 18 amino acids. It was into CD45RA+ naive and CD45RA-negative memory subsets that the CD4+ cells were split. The J gene is TRBJ2-2, the V gene TRBV14; 7 nucleotides agree with TRBD1. The TCR originated in a man aged 30 to 39 in good health. The sample taken for sequencing was naive CD4+ T cells sorted from blood. The subset is: CD45RA+ positively selected. CDR3 DNA sequence: TGTGCCAGCAGCCAACTCCGCAACAGGGGACGGTCTACCGGGGAGCTGTTTTTT. Protein: CASSQLRNRGRSTGELFF.